This T cell receptor (beta chain) emerged from a study of cytomegalovirus exposure and HLA in healthy donors. This CDR3 region has 15 residues. Germline CDR1 reads LGHNT; CDR2 reads FRNRAP. V gave up 6 bases and J gave up 6 bases; unmatched junction bases: 13. Worth noting for this clone: The antigen remains unidentified.

General observations from the study: Reportedly, cytomegalovirus status was diagnosed with high sensitivity and specificity. Subsequent analysis showed first-cohort TCR clusters tending to co-occur in roughly 130 validation repertoires. Researchers catalogued about 160 TCR beta chains as cytomegalovirus-associated.

The method was immunoSEQ multiplex PCR; TCRdb's version includes in-frame clones alone and lacks a portion of them. The sample includes about 120,000 clones, roughly 86% of them seen just once. The TCR comes from a man younger than 35 in good health and CMV-seronegative. The sample was PBMCs. The chain has TRBV12-5 and TRBJ1-1; 7 nucleotides agree with TRBD1. The CDR3: CASGPRQGRIPEAFF. The DNA of the CDR3 is TGTGCTAGTGGACCCCGACAGGGCAGGATCCCTGAAGCTTTCTTT.